This paragraph reports one T cell receptor (beta chain). The data belong to a study of cytomegalovirus exposure and HLA in healthy donors. V lost 2 bases and J 6 bases, leaving 13 bases between the germline ends. CDR1 SQVTM and CDR2 ANQGSEA come from the germline V gene. The CDR3 sequence is 13 residues long. The PCR made use of 60 Vbeta and 13 Jbeta primers. The assay was immunoSEQ multiplex PCR, and TCRdb's table has in-frame clones only and misses some. The top ten clones hold under 2% of a sample with 180,000 or so clones, around 80% of them seen once. This clonotype was sampled from a woman in her 30s in good health and CMV-seronegative. Sequencing input: PBMCs. The chain has TRBV29-1 and TRBJ1-1, with D tentatively TRBD1 (5 bases). The CDR3 loop is CSVELQAGSEAFF. CDR3 nucleotides: TGCAGCGTTGAACTCCAGGCAGGGTCTGAAGCTTTCTTT.